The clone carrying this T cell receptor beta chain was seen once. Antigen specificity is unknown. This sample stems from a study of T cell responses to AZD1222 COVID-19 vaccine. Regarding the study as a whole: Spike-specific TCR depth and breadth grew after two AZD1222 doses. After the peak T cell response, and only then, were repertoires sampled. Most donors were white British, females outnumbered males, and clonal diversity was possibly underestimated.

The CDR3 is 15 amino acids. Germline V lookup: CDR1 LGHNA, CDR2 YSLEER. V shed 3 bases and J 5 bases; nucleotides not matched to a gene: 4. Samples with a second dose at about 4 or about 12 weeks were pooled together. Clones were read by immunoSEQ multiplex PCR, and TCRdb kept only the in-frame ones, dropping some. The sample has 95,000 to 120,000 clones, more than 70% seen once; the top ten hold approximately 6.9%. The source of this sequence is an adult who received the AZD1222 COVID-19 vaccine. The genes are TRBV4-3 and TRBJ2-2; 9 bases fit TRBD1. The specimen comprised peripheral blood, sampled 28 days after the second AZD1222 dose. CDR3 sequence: CASSQRQGVTGELFF. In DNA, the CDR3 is TGCGCCAGCAGCCAGCGACAGGGGGTGACCGGGGAGCTGTTTTTT.